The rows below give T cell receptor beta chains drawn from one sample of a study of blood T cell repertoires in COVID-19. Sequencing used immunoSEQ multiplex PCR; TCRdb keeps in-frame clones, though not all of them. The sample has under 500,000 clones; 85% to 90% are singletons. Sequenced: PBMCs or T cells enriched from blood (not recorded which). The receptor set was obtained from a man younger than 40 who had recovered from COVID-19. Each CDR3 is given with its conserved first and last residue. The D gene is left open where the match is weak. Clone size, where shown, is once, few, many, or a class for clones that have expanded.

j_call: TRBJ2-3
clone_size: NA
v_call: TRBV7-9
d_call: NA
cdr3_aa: CASSFSSAGLDTQYF
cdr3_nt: TGTGCCAGCAGCTTTTCGTCGGCGGGATTGGATACGCAGTATTTT

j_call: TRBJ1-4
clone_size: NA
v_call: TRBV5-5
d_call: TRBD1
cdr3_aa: CASSVSGGWDVFGLFF
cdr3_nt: TGTGCCAGCAGCGTCTCAGGGGGCTGGGACGTCTTTGGACTGTTTTTT

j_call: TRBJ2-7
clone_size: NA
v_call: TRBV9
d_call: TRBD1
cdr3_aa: CASSPGQTYEQYF
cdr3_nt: TGTGCCAGCAGCCCGGGACAGACTTACGAGCAGTACTTC

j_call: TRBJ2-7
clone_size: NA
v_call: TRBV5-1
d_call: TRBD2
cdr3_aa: CASSDGLAGVSEQYF
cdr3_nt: TGCGCCAGCAGCGACGGACTAGCGGGAGTTAGCGAGCAGTACTTC

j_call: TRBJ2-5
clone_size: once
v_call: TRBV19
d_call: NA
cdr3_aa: CASRSRRGTQYF
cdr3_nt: TGTGCCAGTAGGTCCAGGAGGGGGACCCAGTACTTC

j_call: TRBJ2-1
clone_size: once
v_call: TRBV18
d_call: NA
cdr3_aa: CASSPPPGSSYNEQFF
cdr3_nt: TGTGCCAGCTCACCTCCTCCCGGGAGCTCCTACAATGAGCAGTTCTTC

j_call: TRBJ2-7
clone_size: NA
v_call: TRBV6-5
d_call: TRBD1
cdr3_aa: CASSYSDRNEQYF
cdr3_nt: TGTGCCAGCAGTTACTCGGACAGGAACGAGCAGTACTTC

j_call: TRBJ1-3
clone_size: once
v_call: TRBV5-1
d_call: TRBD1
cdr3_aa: CASSPSQGATIGNTIYF
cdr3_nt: TGCGCCAGCAGCCCGTCTCAGGGGGCGACCATTGGAAACACCATATATTTT

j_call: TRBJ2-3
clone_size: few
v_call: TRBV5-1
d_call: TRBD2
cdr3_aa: CASSVSGRARWDTQYF
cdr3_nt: TGCGCCAGCAGCGTTAGCGGGAGGGCCAGATGGGATACGCAGTATTTT

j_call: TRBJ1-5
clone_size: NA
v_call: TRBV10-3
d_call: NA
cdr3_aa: CATQSGTENQPQHF
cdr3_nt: TGTGCCACCCAGTCCGGCACAGAGAATCAGCCCCAGCATTTT

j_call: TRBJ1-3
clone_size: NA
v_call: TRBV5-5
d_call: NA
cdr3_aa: CASSLLWLSGNTIYF
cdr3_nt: TGTGCCAGCAGCTTGCTGTGGCTCTCTGGAAACACCATATATTTT

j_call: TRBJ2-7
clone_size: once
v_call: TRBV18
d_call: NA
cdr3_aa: CASSPLRAYSYEQYF
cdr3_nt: TGTGCCAGCTCACCATTGAGGGCTTACTCCTACGAGCAGTACTTC

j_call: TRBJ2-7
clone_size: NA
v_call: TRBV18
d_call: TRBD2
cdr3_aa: CASSPMLAGGFHEQYF
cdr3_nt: TGTGCCAGCTCACCAATGCTAGCGGGAGGGTTCCACGAGCAGTACTTC

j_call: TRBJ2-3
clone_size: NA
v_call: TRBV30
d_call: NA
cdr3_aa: CAWSELTDTQYF
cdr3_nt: TGTGCCTGGAGTGAACTTACAGATACGCAGTATTTT

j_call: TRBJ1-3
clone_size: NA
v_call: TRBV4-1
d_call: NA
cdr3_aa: CASSQSAGNTIYF
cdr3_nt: TGCGCCAGCAGCCAATCCGCTGGAAACACCATATATTTT

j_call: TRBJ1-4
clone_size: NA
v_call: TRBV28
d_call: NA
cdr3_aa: CASTSGGAFEKLFF
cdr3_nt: TGTGCCAGCACCTCTGGGGGGGCCTTTGAAAAACTGTTTTTT

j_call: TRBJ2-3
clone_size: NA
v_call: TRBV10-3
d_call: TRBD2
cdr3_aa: CAIRAGEGADTQYF
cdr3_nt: TGTGCCATTCGAGCGGGGGAAGGGGCAGATACGCAGTATTTT

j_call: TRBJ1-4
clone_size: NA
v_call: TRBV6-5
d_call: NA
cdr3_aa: CASNRDNNEKLFF
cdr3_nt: TGTGCCAGTAACCGGGACAACAATGAAAAACTGTTTTTT

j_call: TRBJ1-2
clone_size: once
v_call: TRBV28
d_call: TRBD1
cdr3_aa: CASRPTGTGYTF
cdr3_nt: TGTGCCAGCCGCCCGACAGGGACTGGCTACACCTTC

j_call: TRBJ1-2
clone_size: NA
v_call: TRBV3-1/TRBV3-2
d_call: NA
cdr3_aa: CASSRLRGDRGYTF
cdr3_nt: TGTGCCAGCAGCCGCCTTAGGGGTGATAGAGGCTACACCTTC

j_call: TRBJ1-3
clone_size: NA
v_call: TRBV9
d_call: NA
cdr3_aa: CASSPQGYGNTIYF
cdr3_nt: TGTGCCAGCAGCCCGCAGGGTTACGGAAACACCATATATTTT

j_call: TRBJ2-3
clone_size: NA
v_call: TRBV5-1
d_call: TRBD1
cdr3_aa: CASSSGTARGDTQYF
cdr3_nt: TGCGCCAGCAGCTCAGGGACAGCCCGAGGAGATACGCAGTATTTT

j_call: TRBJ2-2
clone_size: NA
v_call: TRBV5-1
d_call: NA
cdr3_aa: CASSGGGTVNTGELFF
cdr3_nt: TGCGCCAGCAGCGGCGGCGGGACAGTTAACACCGGGGAGCTGTTTTTT

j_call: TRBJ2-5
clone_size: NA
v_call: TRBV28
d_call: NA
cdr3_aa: CASAHSLDREDVLGEETQYF
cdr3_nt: TGTGCCAGCGCCCACTCCCTCGACAGGGAGGACGTGCTAGGAGAAGAGACCCAGTACTTC

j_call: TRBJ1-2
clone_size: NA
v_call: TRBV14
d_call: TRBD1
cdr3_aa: CASSQGGNRGYGYTF
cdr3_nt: TGTGCCAGCAGCCAAGGTGGCAACAGGGGCTATGGCTACACCTTC

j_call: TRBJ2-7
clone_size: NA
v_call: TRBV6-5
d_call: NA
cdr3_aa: CASSPRQSYEQYF
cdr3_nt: TGTGCCAGCAGTCCCCGACAGAGTTACGAGCAGTACTTC

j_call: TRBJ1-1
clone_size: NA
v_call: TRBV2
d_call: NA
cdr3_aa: CASSGQSNTEAFF
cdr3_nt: TGTGCCAGCAGCGGACAGTCGAACACTGAAGCTTTCTTT

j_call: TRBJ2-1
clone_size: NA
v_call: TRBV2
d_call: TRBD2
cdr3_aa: CASSGASGRAWQGEQFF
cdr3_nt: TGTGCCAGCAGCGGGGCTAGCGGGAGGGCCTGGCAAGGTGAGCAGTTCTTC

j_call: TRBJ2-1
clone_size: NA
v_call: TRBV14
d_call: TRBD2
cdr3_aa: CASSPRKAGGPDEQFF
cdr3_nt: TGTGCCAGCAGCCCGAGAAAAGCGGGAGGGCCGGATGAGCAGTTCTTC

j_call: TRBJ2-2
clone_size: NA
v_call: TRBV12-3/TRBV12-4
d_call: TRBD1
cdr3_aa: CASSLSGGGWLFF
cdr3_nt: TGTGCCAGCAGTTTATCAGGGGGCGGCTGGCTGTTTTTT

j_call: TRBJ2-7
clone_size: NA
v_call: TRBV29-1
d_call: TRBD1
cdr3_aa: CSVEGQGVFSYEQYF
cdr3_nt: TGCAGCGTTGAGGGACAGGGGGTCTTCTCCTACGAGCAGTACTTC

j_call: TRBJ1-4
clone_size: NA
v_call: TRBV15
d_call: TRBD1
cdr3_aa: CATSRGGQGGEKLFF
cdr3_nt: TGTGCCACCAGCAGAGGGGGACAGGGAGGAGAAAAACTGTTTTTT

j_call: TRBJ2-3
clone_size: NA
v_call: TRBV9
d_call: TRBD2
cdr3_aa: CASSPRLAGSADTQYF
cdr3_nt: TGTGCCAGCAGCCCCCGACTAGCGGGATCCGCAGATACGCAGTATTTT